This is a list of T cell receptor beta chains from one sample in a study of T cells in Graves' hyperthyroidism and ophthalmopathy. TCRdb independently ran MiXCR on the multiplex PCR reads; one entry per CDR3 protein. The sample yields approximately 480,000 distinct CDR3 sequences, about 20% seen once. Sample: blood. These TCRs come from a young man with Graves' hyperthyroidism. The CDR3 runs from the conserved cysteine through the conserved F or W. The order of the fields is D gene, J gene, V gene, clone size, CDR3 protein, CDR3 DNA. A D gene is named only where the DNA matches it firmly. Some rows have no size entry. The others give once, few or many, or a class for an expanded clone.

NA | TRBJ1-5 | TRBV19 | NA | CASSPGTDVLPRPQHF | TGTGCCAGTAGTCCCGGGACGGACGTACTTCCCAGGCCCCAGCATTTT
NA | TRBJ1-2 | TRBV30 | NA | CAWETRPRGYTF | TGTGCCTGGGAGACCCGGCCTAGGGGCTACACCTTC
NA | TRBJ1-1 | TRBV30 | NA | CAWGEVVQSEAFF | TGTGCCTGGGGGGAGGTGGTCCAAAGTGAAGCTTTCTTT
TRBD1 | TRBJ1-3 | TRBV20-1 | NA | CSARDYRGRFSGNTIYF | TGCAGTGCTAGAGACTACAGGGGGCGATTCTCTGGAAACACCATATATTTT
NA | TRBJ2-6 | TRBV28 | NA | CASSPEGESGANVLTF | TGTGCCAGCAGCCCCGAGGGGGAGTCTGGGGCCAACGTCCTGACTTTC
NA | TRBJ2-7 | TRBV9 | many | CAGPYEQYF | TGTGCCGGTCCCTACGAGCAGTACTTC
NA | TRBJ1-2 | TRBV29-1 | NA | CSVGDAGGGYTF | TGCAGCGTTGGGGACGCAGGCGGTGGGTACACCTTC
NA | TRBJ1-5 | TRBV27 | NA | CASGHGTGNQPQHF | TGTGCCAGCGGACACGGGACGGGGAATCAGCCCCAGCATTTT
TRBD1 | TRBJ1-1 | TRBV6-5 | NA | CASSYILGTGRDTEAFF | TGTGCCAGCAGTTACATCCTCGGGACAGGGCGGGATACTGAAGCTTTCTTT
NA | TRBJ1-5 | TRBV10-1 | many | CASVAGHRQPQHF | TGCGCCAGCGTTGCGGGGCATCGGCAGCCCCAGCATTTT
TRBD1 | TRBJ1-2 | TRBV18 | many | CASSRQGVIYGYTF | TGTGCCAGCTCACGACAGGGGGTAATCTATGGCTACACCTTC
NA | TRBJ2-2 | TRBV9 | NA | CAGSDGMRMNTGELFF | TGTGCCGGCAGCGATGGTATGAGGATGAACACCGGGGAGCTGTTTTTT
NA | TRBJ1-2 | TRBV28 | many | CASSPQLGLDGYTF | TGTGCCAGCAGTCCACAATTAGGGCTGGATGGCTACACCTTC
NA | TRBJ1-1 | TRBV15 | NA | CATSPRLNTEAFF | TGTGCCACCAGCCCGAGGCTGAACACTGAAGCTTTCTTT
NA | TRBJ1-2 | TRBV29-1 | NA | CSVDRGFHGHTF | TGCAGCGTTGACCGAGGATTCCATGGCCACACCTTC
NA | TRBJ1-1 | TRBV15 | many | CATSTGGSRAFF | TGTGCCACCAGCACTGGGGGATCTAGGGCTTTCTTT
TRBD2 | TRBJ2-2 | TRBV19 | NA | CASSILAGGPRTGELFF | TGTGCCAGTAGTATACTAGCGGGGGGGCCCAGGACCGGGGAGCTGTTTTTT
NA | TRBJ1-1 | TRBV3-1 | NA | CASSSRTRDREAFF | TGTGCCAGCAGTTCCCGAACCCGGGACCGGGAAGCTTTCTTT
NA | TRBJ2-5 | TRBV28 | NA | CASSWGGQPVQETQYF | TGTGCCAGCAGTTGGGGAGGACAGCCGGTCCAAGAGACCCAGTACTTC
NA | TRBJ2-5 | TRBV24-1 | NA | CATSDHYRVETQYF | TGTGCCACCAGTGACCATTACAGGGTTGAGACCCAGTACTTC
TRBD1 | TRBJ1-1 | TRBV20-1 | few | CSAPPDRVNTEAFF | TGCAGTGCCCCACCGGACAGGGTGAACACTGAAGCTTTCTTT
NA | TRBJ1-2 | TRBV20-1 | many | CSASPVEKNYGYTF | TGCAGTGCTAGCCCGGTCGAGAAGAACTATGGCTACACCTTC
NA | TRBJ1-5 | TRBV30 | NA | CAWSEGTRQPQHF | TGTGCCTGGAGTGAGGGGACCCGCCAGCCCCAGCATTTT
NA | TRBJ2-5 | TRBV30 | NA | CAWSGGPGTQYF | TGTGCCTGGAGCGGGGGGCCAGGGACCCAGTACTTC
NA | TRBJ2-2 | TRBV5-1 | many | CASSRDNTGELFF | TGCGCCAGCAGCCGAGATAACACCGGGGAGCTGTTTTTT
NA | TRBJ1-1 | TRBV5-1 | many | CASSLAALETEAFF | TGCGCCAGCAGCTTGGCAGCACTGGAGACTGAAGCTTTCTTT
NA | TRBJ2-7 | TRBV19 | NA | CATTGREQYF | TGTGCCACGACAGGTCGCGAGCAGTACTTC
TRBD1 | TRBJ1-5 | TRBV6-1 | once | CASSLGQGGVQPQHF | TGTGCCAGCAGCCTCGGACAGGGCGGTGTTCAGCCCCAGCATTTT
NA | TRBJ2-5 | TRBV30 | many | CAGGTETQYF | TGTGCCGGGGGAACAGAGACCCAGTACTTC
NA | TRBJ2-7 | TRBV4-1 | few | CASSQLKVAGMEQYF | TGCGCCAGCAGCCAACTCAAAGTGGCCGGTATGGAGCAGTACTTC
NA | TRBJ1-3 | TRBV13 | few | CASSPGPRNTIYF | TGTGCCAGCAGCCCCGGACCTCGCAACACCATATATTTT